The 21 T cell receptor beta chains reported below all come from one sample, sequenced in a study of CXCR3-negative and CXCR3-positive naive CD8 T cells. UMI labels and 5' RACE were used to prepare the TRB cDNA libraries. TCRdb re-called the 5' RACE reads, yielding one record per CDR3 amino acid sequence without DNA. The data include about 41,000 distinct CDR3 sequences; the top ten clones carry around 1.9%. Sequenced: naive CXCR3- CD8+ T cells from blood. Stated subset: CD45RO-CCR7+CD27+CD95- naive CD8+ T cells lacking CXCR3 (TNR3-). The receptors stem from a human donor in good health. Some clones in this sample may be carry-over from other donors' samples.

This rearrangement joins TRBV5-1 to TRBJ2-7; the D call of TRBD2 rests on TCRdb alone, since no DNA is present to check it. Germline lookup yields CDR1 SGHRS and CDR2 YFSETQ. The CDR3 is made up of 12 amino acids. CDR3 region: CASSDSLYEQYF.

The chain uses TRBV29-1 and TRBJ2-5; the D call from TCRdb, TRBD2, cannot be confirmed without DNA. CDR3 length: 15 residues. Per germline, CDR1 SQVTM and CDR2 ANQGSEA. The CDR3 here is CSPITLAEYQETQYF.

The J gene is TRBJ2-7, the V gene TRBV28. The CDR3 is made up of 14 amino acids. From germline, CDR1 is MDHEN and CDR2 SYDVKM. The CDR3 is CASSSTDLQREQYF.

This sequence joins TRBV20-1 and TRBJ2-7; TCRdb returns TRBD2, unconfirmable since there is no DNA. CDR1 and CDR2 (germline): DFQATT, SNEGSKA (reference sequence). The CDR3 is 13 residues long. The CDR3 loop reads CSARPRASYEQYF.

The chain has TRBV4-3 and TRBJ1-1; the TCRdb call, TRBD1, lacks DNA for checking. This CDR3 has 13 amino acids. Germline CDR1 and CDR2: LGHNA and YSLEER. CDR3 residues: CASSPGGGTEAFF.

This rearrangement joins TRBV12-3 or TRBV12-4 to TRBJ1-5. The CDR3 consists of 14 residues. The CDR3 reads CASSFGGLYQPQHF.

CDR3 in amino acids: CASSQVPLGEQYF. The rearrangement joins TRBV4-1 to TRBJ2-7. The V gene's germline CDR1 is MGHRA and CDR2 YSYEKL. The CDR3 contains 13 residues.

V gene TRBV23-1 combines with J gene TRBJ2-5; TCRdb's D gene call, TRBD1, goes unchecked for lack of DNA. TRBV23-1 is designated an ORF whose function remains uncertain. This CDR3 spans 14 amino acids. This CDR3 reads CASSQDRSQETQYF.

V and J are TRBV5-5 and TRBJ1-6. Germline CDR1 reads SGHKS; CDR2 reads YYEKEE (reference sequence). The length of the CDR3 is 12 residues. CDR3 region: CASSLGNSPLHF.

The CDR3 sequence is CASSLEQGLDGYTF. The chain employs TRBV7-9 and TRBJ1-2; as DNA is missing, the TRBD1 call by TCRdb cannot be tested. There are 14 residues in the CDR3. Germline CDR1 reads SEHNR; CDR2 reads FQNEAQ (reference sequence).

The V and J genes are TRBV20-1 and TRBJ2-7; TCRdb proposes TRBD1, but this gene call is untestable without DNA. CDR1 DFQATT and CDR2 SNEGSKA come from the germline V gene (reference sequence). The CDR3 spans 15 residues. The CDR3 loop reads CSAAPVTQDPYEQYF.

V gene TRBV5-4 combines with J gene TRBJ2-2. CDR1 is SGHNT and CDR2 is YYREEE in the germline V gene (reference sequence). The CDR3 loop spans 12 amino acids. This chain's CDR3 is CASVSNTGELFF.

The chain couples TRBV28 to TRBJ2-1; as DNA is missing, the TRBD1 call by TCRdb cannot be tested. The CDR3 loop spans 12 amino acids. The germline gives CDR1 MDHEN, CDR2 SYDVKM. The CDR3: CASSRWAGEQFF.

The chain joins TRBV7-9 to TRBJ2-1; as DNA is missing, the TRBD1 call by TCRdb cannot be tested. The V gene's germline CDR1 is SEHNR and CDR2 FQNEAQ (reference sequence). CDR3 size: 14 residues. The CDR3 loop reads CASSLGQGGNEQFF.

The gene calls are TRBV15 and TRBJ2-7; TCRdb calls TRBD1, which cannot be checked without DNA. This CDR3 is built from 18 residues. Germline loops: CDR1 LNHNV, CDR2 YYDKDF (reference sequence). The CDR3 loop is CATSREPATGGVFYEQYF.

This CDR3 is CASSLTSYNEQFF. This rearrangement joins TRBV28 to TRBJ2-1. The CDR3 loop spans 13 amino acids. Germline-derived CDR1 and CDR2 are MDHEN and SYDVKM.

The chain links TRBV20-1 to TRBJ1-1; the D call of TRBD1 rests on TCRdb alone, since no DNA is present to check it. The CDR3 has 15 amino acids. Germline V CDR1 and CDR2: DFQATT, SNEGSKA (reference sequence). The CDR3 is CSARALGGEVTEAFF.

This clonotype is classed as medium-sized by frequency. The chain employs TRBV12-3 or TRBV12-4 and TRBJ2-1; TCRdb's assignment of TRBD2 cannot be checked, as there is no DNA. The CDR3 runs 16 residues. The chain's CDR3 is CASSLWRDFVRGEQFF.

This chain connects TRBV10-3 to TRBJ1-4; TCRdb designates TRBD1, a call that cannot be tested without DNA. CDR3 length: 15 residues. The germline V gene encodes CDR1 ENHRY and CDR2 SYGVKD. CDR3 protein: CAIRDRDTENEKLFF.

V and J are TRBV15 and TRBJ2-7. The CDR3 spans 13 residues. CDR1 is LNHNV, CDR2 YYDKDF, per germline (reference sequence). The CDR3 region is CATSNSVSYEQYF.

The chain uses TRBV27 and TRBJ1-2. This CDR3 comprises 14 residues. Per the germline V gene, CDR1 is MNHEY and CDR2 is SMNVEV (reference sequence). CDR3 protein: CASSLSGLNYGYTF.